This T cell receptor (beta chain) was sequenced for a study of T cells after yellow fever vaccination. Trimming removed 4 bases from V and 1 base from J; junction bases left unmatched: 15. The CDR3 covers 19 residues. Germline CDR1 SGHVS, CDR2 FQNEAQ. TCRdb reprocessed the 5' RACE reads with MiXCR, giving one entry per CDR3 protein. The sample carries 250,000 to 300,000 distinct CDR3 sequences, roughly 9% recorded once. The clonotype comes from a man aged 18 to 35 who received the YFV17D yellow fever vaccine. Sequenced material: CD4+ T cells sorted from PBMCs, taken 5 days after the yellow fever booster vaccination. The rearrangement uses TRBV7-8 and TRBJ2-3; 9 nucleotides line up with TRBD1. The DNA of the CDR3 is TGTGCCAGCAGCTACGCCGGGACCGGGACAGGGTTTCGCACAGATACGCAGTATTTT. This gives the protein CASSYAGTGTGFRTDTQYF.